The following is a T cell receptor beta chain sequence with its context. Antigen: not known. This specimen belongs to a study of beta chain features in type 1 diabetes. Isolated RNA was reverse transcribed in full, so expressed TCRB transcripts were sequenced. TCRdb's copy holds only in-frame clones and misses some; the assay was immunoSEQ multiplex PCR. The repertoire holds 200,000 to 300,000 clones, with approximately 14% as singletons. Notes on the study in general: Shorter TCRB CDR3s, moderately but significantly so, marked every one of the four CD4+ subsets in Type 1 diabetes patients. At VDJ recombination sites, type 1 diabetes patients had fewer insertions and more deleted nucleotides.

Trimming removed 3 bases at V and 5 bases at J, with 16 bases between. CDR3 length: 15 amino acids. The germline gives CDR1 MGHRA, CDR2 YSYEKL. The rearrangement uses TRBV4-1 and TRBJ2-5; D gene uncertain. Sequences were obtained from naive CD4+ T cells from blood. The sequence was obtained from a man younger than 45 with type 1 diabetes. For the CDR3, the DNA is TGCGCCAGCAGCCACCCCGGAACAGTGAGCGAGACCCAGTACTTC. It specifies CASSHPGTVSETQYF.